These 16 T cell receptor beta chains came from one sample sequenced in a study of blood T cell repertoires in COVID-19. Method: immunoSEQ multiplex PCR; TCRdb's copy keeps in-frame clones and lacks some. The sample has 230,000 or so clones, about 88% seen once. The sequenced sample was PBMCs or T cells enriched from blood (not recorded which). All receptors derive from a woman under 40 who had recovered from COVID-19.

This chain joins TRBV3-1 (or the pseudogene TRBV3-2) and TRBJ2-3, with 10 nucleotides matching TRBD2. The V segment lost 4 bases and the J segment 6 bases; nucleotides outside the gene matches: 7. The CDR3 consists of 15 residues. In germline, CDR1 is LGHDT, CDR2 YNNKEL (reference sequence). The CDR3 region is CASSLSGGPTDTQYF. CDR3 DNA sequence: TGTGCCAGCAGCCTTAGCGGGGGGCCAACGGATACGCAGTATTTT.

V is TRBV5-4 and J is TRBJ1-1; the D is unclear. Germline V gene lookup returns CDR1 SGHNT and CDR2 YYREEE (reference sequence). V lost 0 bases and J lost 10, with 10 bases in between. The CDR3 totals 12 residues. This chain's CDR3 is CASSLGGGVAFF. In DNA, the CDR3 is TGTGCCAGCAGCTTGGGAGGCGGAGTAGCTTTCTTT. Based on the CDR3 plus reference TRBV5-4 and TRBJ1-1, the full variable domain is ETGVTQSPTHLIKTRGQQVTLRCSSQSGHNTVSWYQQALGQGPQFIFQYYREEENGRGNFPPRFSGLQFPNYSSELNVNALELDDSALYLCASSLGGGVAFFGQGTRLTVV.

The V call is TRBV12-2, the J call TRBJ2-3; the table names TRBD2, a call not compared with the DNA. TRBV12-2 constitutes a pseudogene. The CDR3 sequence is 17 residues long. The CDR3, as DNA: TGTGCAAGTCGCTTAGAACTAGCGGGGGGGATGCCAGATACGCAGTATTTT. This codes for CASRLELAGGMPDTQYF.

The rearrangement links TRBV4-2 to TRBJ2-2; possibly TRBD2 for D (7 bases). Germline assignment: CDR1 LGHNA and CDR2 YNFKEQ. There are 17 residues in the CDR3. V dropped 0 bases and J dropped 4 bases, with 15 bases sitting between them. In DNA, the CDR3 is TGTGCCAGCAGCCAAGATTTTGGGGGGGCGGGCACCGGGGAGCTGTTTTTT. Its protein product is CASSQDFGGAGTGELFF.

The rearrangement joins TRBV5-1 to TRBJ2-3; 7 bases line up with TRBD1. The CDR3 covers 14 residues. The ends lost 4 bases at V and 1 base at J; junction bases unmatched: 3. The germline V gene encodes CDR1 SGHRS and CDR2 YFSETQ. CDR3 amino acids: CASSDTGGTDTQYF. DNA of the CDR3: TGCGCCAGCAGCGATACAGGGGGCACAGATACGCAGTATTTT.

The chain carries TRBV19 and TRBJ1-1; D is perhaps TRBD1 (6 bases). Germline V gene sequence: CDR1 LNHDA, CDR2 SQIVND (reference sequence). The CDR3 runs 15 residues. Trimming left V 7 bases short and J 1 base short, with 16 bases between. CDR3 sequence (DNA): TGTGCCAGTACCCTTGCACAGGGCGCGAACACTGAAGCTTTCTTT. Its protein is CASTLAQGANTEAFF. The variable domain in full, completed from reference TRBV19 and TRBJ1-1, reads DGGITQSPKYLFRKEGQNVTLSCEQNLNHDAMYWYRQDPGQGLRLIYYSQIVNDFQKGDIAEGYSVSREKKESFPLTVTSAQKNPTAFYLCASTLAQGANTEAFFGQGTRLTVV.

This clone came up once. V is TRBV18 and J is TRBJ1-3; no clear D gene. The CDR3 contains 17 residues. With 3 bases removed from V and 0 bases from J, the gap between germline ends came to 15 bases. The V gene's germline CDR1 is KGHSH and CDR2 LQKENI. CDR3 residues: CASSPLTSINSGNTIYF. CDR3 sequence (DNA): TGTGCCAGCTCACCCCTGACATCGATCAACTCTGGAAACACCATATATTTT.

This chain links TRBV5-1 with TRBJ1-6; TRBD1 aligns across 7 bases. V trimming: 4 bases; J trimming: 8 bases; junction bases outside the gene matches: 9. Germline lookup yields CDR1 SGHRS and CDR2 YFSETQ. This CDR3 region has 15 residues. The CDR3 loop is CASSRLGDSYSPLHF. The CDR3 coding sequence is TGCGCCAGCAGCCGTTTGGGGGACAGTTATTCACCCCTCCACTTT.

The chain couples TRBV6-5 to TRBJ2-1; no definite D call. This CDR3 region has 12 residues. V was shortened by 2 bases and J by 6 bases, with 5 bases between the two germline ends. Germline V gives CDR1 MNHEY, CDR2 SVGAGI. CDR3 nucleotide sequence: TGTGCCAGCAGTTACATATCCAATGAGCAGTTCTTC. Amino acid sequence: CASSYISNEQFF.

The chain employs TRBV16 and TRBJ1-2, with a tentative D call TRBD1 (5 bases). V lost 0 bases and J 12 bases, leaving 11 bases between the germline ends. Germline CDR1 and CDR2: KGHSY and FQNENV. This CDR3 is built from 12 residues. The CDR3 sequence is CASSQSSTGHTF. In DNA, the CDR3 is TGTGCCAGCAGCCAATCGAGCACAGGTCACACCTTC.

CDR3 protein: CASSWTGIAEAFF. The CDR3 bases are TGTGCCAGTAGCTGGACAGGAATCGCTGAAGCTTTCTTT. This chain connects TRBV19 to TRBJ1-1; 7 bases agree with TRBD1. CDR3 size: 13 residues. The junction had 7 bases not matched to a gene; V was cut back by 6 bases and J by 6 bases. Germline values: CDR1 LNHDA, CDR2 SQIVND (reference sequence).

This chain connects TRBV24-1 to TRBJ1-1; TRBD1 matches at 8 bases. Trimming removed 11 bases from V and 6 bases from J; junction bases left unmatched: 10. The CDR3 is 13 amino acids. Germline V lookup: CDR1 KGHDR, CDR2 SFDVKD. CDR3 in DNA: TGTGCCAACATGGGACAGGTCGGCCCTGAAGCTTTCTTT. Translation gives CANMGQVGPEAFF.

The rearrangement links TRBV5-1 to TRBJ1-1; 7 bases fit TRBD1. The germline gives CDR1 SGHRS, CDR2 YFSETQ. The CDR3 consists of 14 residues. V was pared by 3 bases and J by 5 bases, with 7 bases of the junction left unmatched. CDR3 protein: CASSYQTGRTEAFF. The DNA of the CDR3 is TGCGCCAGCAGCTATCAGACAGGGCGAACTGAAGCTTTCTTT.

V and J are TRBV5-6 and TRBJ2-5; D might be TRBD1 (5 bases). This CDR3 comprises 14 residues. Trimming took 2 bases from V and 1 from J, leaving 9 bases between them. Per the germline V gene, CDR1 is SGHDT and CDR2 is YYEEEE. CDR3 region: CASSFYRLQETQYF. In DNA form, the CDR3 reads TGTGCCAGCAGCTTTTACAGGCTCCAAGAGACCCAGTACTTC. Variable domain in full (rest from reference TRBV5-6 and TRBJ2-5): DAGVTQSPTHLIKTRGQQVTLRCSPKSGHDTVSWYQQALGQGPQFIFQYYEEEERQRGNFPDRFSGHQFPNYSSELNVNALLLGDSALYLCASSFYRLQETQYFGPGTRLLVL.

This chain joins TRBV3-1 (or the pseudogene TRBV3-2) and TRBJ1-1; tentative D call: TRBD1 (6 bases). The CDR3 length is 17 residues. Trimming shortened V by 2 bases and J by 3 bases, and 19 bases separated the two germline ends. Germline loops: CDR1 LGHDT, CDR2 YNNKEL (reference sequence). Here the CDR3 DNA reads TGTGCCAGCAGCCAAACCATCAGGGGAAGGGGCTACACTGAAGCTTTCTTT. This encodes CASSQTIRGRGYTEAFF.

J is TRBJ1-5 and V is TRBV25-1, with D perhaps matching TRBD1 (6 bases). Germline V gene sequence: CDR1 MGHDK, CDR2 SYGVNS. Trimming took off 3 bases at V and 5 bases at J, with 11 bases between the two ends. The length of the CDR3 is 14 residues. The CDR3 DNA reads as TGTGCCAGCAGTGAGTGGGACATCGATCAGCCCCAGCATTTT. Amino acids: CASSEWDIDQPQHF.